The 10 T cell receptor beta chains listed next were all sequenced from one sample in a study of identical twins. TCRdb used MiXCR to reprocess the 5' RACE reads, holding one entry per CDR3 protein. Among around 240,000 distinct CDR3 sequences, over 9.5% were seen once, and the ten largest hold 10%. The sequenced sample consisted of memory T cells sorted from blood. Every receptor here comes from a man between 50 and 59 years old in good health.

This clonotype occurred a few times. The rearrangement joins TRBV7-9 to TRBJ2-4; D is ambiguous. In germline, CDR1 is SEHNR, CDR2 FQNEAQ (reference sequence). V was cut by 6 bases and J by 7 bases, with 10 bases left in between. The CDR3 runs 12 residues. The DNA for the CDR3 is TGTGCCAGCAGGGGCGATTCCAACATTCAGTACTTC. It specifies CASRGDSNIQYF. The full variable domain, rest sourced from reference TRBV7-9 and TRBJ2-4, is DTGVSQNPRHKITKRGQNVTFRCDPISEHNRLYWYRQTLGQGPEFLTYFQNEAQLEKSRLLSDRFSAERPKGSFSTLEIQRTEQGDSAMYLCASRGDSNIQYFGAGTRLSVL.

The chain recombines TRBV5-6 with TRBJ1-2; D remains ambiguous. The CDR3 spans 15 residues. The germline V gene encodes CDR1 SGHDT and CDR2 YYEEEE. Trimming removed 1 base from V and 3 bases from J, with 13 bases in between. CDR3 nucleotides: TGTGCCAGCAGCTTGCGACACCCCGGAGACTATGGCTACACCTTC. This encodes CASSLRHPGDYGYTF.

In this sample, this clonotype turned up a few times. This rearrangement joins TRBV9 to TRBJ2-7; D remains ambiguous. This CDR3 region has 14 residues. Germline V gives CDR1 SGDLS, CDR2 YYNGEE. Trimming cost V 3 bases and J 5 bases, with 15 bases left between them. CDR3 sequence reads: CASSAGPLGNEQYF. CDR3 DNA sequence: TGTGCCAGCAGCGCCGGTCCCCTCGGCAACGAGCAGTACTTC. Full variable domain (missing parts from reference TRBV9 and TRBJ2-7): DSGVTQTPKHLITATGQRVTLRCSPRSGDLSVYWYQQSLDQGLQFLIQYYNGEERAKGNILERFSAQQFPDLHSELNLSSLELGDSALYFCASSAGPLGNEQYFGPGTRLTVT.

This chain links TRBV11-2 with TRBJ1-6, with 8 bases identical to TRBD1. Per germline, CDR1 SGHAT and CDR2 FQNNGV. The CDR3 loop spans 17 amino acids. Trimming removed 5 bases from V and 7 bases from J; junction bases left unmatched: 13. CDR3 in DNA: TGTGCCAGCAGCCGCCACATGACAGGGGTCCGGAATTCACCCCTCCACTTT. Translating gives CASSRHMTGVRNSPLHF.

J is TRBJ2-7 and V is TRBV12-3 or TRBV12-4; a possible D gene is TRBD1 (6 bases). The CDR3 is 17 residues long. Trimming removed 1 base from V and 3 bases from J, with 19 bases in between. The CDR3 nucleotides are TGTGCCAGCAGTTTAGAACAGGGAATTAGACCCCACTACGAGCAGTACTTC. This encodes CASSLEQGIRPHYEQYF.

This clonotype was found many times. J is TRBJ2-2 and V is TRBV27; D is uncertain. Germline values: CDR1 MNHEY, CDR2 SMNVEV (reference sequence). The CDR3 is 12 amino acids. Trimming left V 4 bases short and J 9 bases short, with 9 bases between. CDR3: CASSSLDRELFF. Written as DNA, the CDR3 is TGTGCCAGCAGTTCACTCGACAGGGAGCTGTTTTTT.

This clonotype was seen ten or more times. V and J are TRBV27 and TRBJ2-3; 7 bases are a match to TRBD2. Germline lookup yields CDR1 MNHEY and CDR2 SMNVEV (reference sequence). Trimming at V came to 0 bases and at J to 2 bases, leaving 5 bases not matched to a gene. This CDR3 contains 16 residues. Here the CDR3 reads CASSLSGGVPTDTQYF. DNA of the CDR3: TGTGCCAGCAGTTTATCGGGGGGGGTTCCCACAGATACGCAGTATTTT.

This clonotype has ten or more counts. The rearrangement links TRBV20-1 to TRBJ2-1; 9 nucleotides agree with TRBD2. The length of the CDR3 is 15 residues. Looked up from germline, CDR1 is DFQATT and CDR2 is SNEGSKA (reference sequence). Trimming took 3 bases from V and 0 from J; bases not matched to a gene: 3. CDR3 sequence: CSASGREGSYNEQFF. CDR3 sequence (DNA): TGCAGTGCTAGCGGGCGGGAGGGCTCCTACAATGAGCAGTTCTTC.

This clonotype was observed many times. Here the CDR3 reads CASTSRDPFYEQYF. Here the CDR3 DNA reads TGTGCCAGCACCTCCAGGGATCCCTTTTACGAGCAGTACTTC. The chain joins TRBV7-2 to TRBJ2-7, with D maybe TRBD1 (5 bases). The V end lost 7 bases, the J end lost 4 bases, and 17 bases lay between the germline ends. The CDR3 is made up of 14 amino acids. Germline V gene sequence: CDR1 SGHTA, CDR2 FQGNSA.

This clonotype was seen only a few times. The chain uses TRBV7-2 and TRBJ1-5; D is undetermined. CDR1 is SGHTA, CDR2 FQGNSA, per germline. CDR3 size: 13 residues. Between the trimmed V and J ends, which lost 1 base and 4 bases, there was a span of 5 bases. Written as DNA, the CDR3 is TGTGCCAGCAGCTTAGACGTTAATCAGCCCCAGCATTTT. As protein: CASSLDVNQPQHF.